This T cell receptor beta chain was sequenced during a study of vaccination and CD4 T cells after COVID-19. Points on this clonotype: Its specificity is not known.

CDR1 is LGHNA and CDR2 is YNFKEQ in the germline V gene. CDR3 size: 15 residues. J gave up 6 bases and V 0 bases, and 6 bases lay outside the gene matches. Treatment denoted: approximately nine-day PBMC culture with coronavirus spike peptide pools or control peptides (ViraFEST assay). The study sequenced cultured CD4+ T cell DNA using the Oncomine TCR Beta short-read assay. TCRdb passed the PCR reads through MiXCR, listing each CDR3 protein once. Here the sample spans some 20,000 distinct CDR3 sequences, under 45% being singletons. The source of this sequence is a human donor who received a COVID-19 vaccine. The sequencing here drew on CD4+ T cells from blood, cultured in vitro, taken before SARS-CoV-2 vaccination. The chain recombines TRBV4-2 with TRBJ2-7; TRBD1 matches 9 bases. In DNA form, the CDR3 reads TGTGCCAGCAGCCAAGATTGGACAGGGGAGAGCGAGCAGTACTTC. It translates to CASSQDWTGESEQYF.